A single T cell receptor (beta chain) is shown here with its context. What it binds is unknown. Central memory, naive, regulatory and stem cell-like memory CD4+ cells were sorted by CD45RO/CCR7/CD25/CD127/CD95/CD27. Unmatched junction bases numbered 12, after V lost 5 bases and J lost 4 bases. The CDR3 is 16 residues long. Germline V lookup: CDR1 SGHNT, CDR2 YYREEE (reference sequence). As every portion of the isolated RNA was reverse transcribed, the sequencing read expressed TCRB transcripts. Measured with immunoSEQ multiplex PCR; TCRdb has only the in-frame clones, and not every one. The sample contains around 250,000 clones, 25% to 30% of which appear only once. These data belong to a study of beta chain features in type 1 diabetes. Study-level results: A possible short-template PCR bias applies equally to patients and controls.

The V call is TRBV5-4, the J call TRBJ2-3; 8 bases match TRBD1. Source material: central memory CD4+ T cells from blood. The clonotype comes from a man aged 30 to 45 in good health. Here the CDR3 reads CASSGGSGGLADTQYF. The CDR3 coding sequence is TGTGCCAGCAGTGGGGGGTCAGGGGGCCTCGCAGATACGCAGTATTTT.